This T cell receptor (beta chain) was sequenced during a study of molecular identifiers for immune sequencing clone quantification. As for the study in general: Sequencing covered four of five parts into which replicate RNA from approximately 20,000 or 100,000 naive CD8 cells was split. Study findings and constraints: Clone sizes could be underestimated for highly expanded clones when identical TCR molecules share a barcode.

On this clonotype itself: Its antigen is undetermined. Being one base from a much bigger clone, this may be a read error.

Per the germline V gene, CDR1 is PRHDT and CDR2 is FYEKMQ (reference sequence). The CDR3 extends over 12 amino acids. With listed TCR primers and previously described methods, bulk TCR libraries were prepared. TCRdb used MiXCR to reprocess the PCR reads, holding one entry per CDR3 protein. The sample carries about 68,000 distinct CDR3 sequences, roughly 20% recorded once. The V call is TRBV13, the J call TRBJ2-1; D perhaps matches TRBD1 (5 bases). This clonotype was sampled from a human donor in good health. Some libraries in this study had Jurkat cell RNA spiked in. Sequencing used naive CD8+ T cells from blood, with Jurkat cell RNA spiked in. The subset denotes: FACS-sorted CD8+CD4-CCR7+CD45RA+ naive T cells. In DNA, the CDR3 is TGTGCCAGCAGCCAGGGAAACAATGAGCAGTCCTTC. Amino acid sequence: CASSQGNNEQSF.